This entry describes one T cell receptor beta chain. The data originate from a study of blood T cell repertoires in COVID-19. Overall study: Some COVID-19 samples were acute and others convalescent; all came from the United States, Italy and Spain.

The length of the CDR3 is 15 residues. Germline lookup yields CDR1 MNHEY and CDR2 SMNVEV (reference sequence). V was pared by 4 bases and J by 0 bases, with 13 bases between. In the original workflow: Amplification of reference gene primers provided the estimated nucleated cell counts. Some clones are missing from TCRdb's copy, which holds only in-frame ones; the method was immunoSEQ multiplex PCR. V, J and clone size derive from that table, while D and trimming were established from the DNA sequence. In the table there are around 300,000 clones, 75% to 90% of which are singletons. The TCR originated in a young man with active or convalescent COVID-19. The chain recombines TRBV27 with TRBJ2-7, with D possibly matching TRBD2 (6 bases). Sequencing input: peripheral blood. The CDR3 nucleotides read TGTGCCAGCAGTTCAAAGGCGGGGAGCTCCTACGAGCAGTACTTC. Amino acid sequence: CASSSKAGSSYEQYF.